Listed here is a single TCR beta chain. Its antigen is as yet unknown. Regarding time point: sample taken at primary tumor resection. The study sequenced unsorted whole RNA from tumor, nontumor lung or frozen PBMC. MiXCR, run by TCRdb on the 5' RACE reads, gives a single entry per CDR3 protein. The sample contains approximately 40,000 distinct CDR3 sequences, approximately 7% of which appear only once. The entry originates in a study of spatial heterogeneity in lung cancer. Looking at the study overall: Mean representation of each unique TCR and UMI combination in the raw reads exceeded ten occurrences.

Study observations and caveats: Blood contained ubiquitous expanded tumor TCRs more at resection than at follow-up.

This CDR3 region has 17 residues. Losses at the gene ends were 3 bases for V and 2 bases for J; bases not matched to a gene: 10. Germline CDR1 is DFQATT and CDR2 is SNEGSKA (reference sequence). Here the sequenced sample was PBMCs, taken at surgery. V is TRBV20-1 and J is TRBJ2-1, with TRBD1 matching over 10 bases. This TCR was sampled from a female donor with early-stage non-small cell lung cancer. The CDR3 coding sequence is TGCAGTGCTAGGGACCCCGGGACAGGGGACGCCTACAATGAGCAGTTCTTC. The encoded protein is CSARDPGTGDAYNEQFF.